This T cell receptor beta chain emerged from a study of Ad26.COV2.S vaccination and SARS-CoV-2 variants. About the study: Ad26.COV2.S shots went into the muscle once or twice, 56 days apart.

TCRdb's table, derived via immunoSEQ multiplex PCR, lists solely in-frame clones and lacks some. The sample shows 300,000 to 400,000 clones, more than 75% of them seen only once. CDR3 length equals 15 residues. V lost 5 bases, J lost 0 bases, and 11 bases lay in between. Germline assignment: CDR1 SGHVS and CDR2 FNYEAQ. A remark on this clone: The antigen is unknown.

Points from the study as a whole: The placebo group had lower spike-specific TCR breadth than the vaccine recipients did.

The treatment here: approximately 18 received Ad26.COV2.S at low or high dose, single or two shots; several received placebo; per-sample allocation not given. Specimens were obtained on day 63 following the first vaccine or placebo injection. This chain links TRBV7-6 with TRBJ1-3; D ambiguous. This clonotype was sampled from a person between 18 and 60 years old who received the Ad26.COV2.S COVID-19 vaccine or a placebo. Material: peripheral blood, obtained in a trial of Ad26.COV2.S vaccine versus placebo. For the CDR3, the DNA is TGTGCCAGCAGCCCGAGGAGAATCTCTGGAAACACCATATATTTT. Translated: CASSPRRISGNTIYF. Variable domain in full (rest from reference TRBV7-6 and TRBJ1-3): GAGVSQSPRYKVTKRGQDVALRCDPISGHVSLYWYRQALGQGPEFLTYFNYEAQQDKSGLPNDRFSAERPEGSISTLTIQRTEQRDSAMYRCASSPRRISGNTIYFGEGSWLTVV.